This T cell receptor beta chain was identified in a study of blood T cell repertoires in COVID-19 (TCRdb year 2020). At the level of the whole study: Samples covering the acute and convalescent phases of COVID-19 were provided by collaborators in the United States, Italy and Spain. The material from the prospective study consisted of cDNA or gDNA derived from T cells, B-cell-depleted T cells, or PBMCs. Subjects who had been exposed to COVID-19, were actively infected with it, or had recovered from it provided the deeply sampled blood TCRbeta repertoires that made up the dataset. The repertoires were released in a freely available public database intended as a resource for research on the immune response to SARS-CoV-2. The samples were drawn from the first 160 participants of the ongoing ImmuneRACE study and from over a thousand subjects provided by 6 global collaborators. Nearly every sample came with metadata listing a de-identified subject ID, COVID-19 status, age in years and sex. HLA class I and class II types, where available, came from metadata supplied by the sample provider rather than from assay-based typing. On the study overall, not on this receptor specifically: The amount of clinical and demographic metadata varied by source and participant and was provided uncurated.

Reading from cysteine to phenylalanine, the CDR3 counts 14 amino acids. The retained sequence is limited to the CDR3, 42 bases, with the frame set at the first base. CDR1 and CDR2 are drawn from the germline V gene (reference sequence): MNHEY, SMNVEV. V is cut by 2 bases and J by 7 bases, and the space between the germline ends is 12 bases. TCRbeta CDR3 regions were amplified from genomic DNA using the immunoSEQ Assay, a bias-controlled multiplex PCR. In the original analysis: Nucleated cell counts per sample were estimated from amplification of reference gene primers within the assay. To quantify the absolute abundance of each unique TCRbeta CDR3 rearrangement, sequence reads were collapsed and filtered. Productive Simpson clonality was computed per sample as the square root of Simpson's diversity index over productive rearrangements. TCRdb took this table from immuneACCESS and kept in-frame rearrangements with V and J called. Such tables lack part of the clones; where checked against another copy, unresolved V genes explain under half of the gap, and the rest is unexplained. The V and J calls and clone size are taken from that table; D and trimming were inferred from the DNA. The sample table holds more than 150,000 clones, of which roughly nine tenths were seen once. The ten biggest clones cover approximately 2.1% of the sample.

Worth noting for this clone: The target of this receptor is not known. Within one base of it there is no much larger clone, and no base qualities were kept.

Collaborating institutions collected whole blood in K2EDTA tubes following their own protocols. For TCRbeta analysis, collaborators shipped samples in one of three forms: frozen whole blood, isolated PBMCs, or DNA extracted from either of those sample types. This clonotype was obtained from a man in his 70s with active or convalescent COVID-19. The chain employs TRBV27 and TRBJ2-1; TRBD2 is a possible D gene, resting on 6 matching bases. The source material was peripheral blood. In nucleotide form, the sequence is TGTGCCAGCAGTTTAGAGACTAGATTTAATGAGCAGTTCTTC. It translates as CASSLETRFNEQFF.